The T cell receptor (beta chain) under discussion was sequenced for a study of beta chain features in type 1 diabetes. CD4+ cells of the naive, central memory, regulatory and stem cell-like memory types were sorted via CD45RO/CCR7/CD25/CD127/CD95/CD27. Reverse transcribing all isolated RNA meant expressed TCRB transcripts were sequenced. Clones were read by immunoSEQ multiplex PCR, and TCRdb kept only the in-frame ones, dropping some. The data contain roughly 610,000 clones, about 16% of them singletons. This clonotype was obtained from a man in his late teens or twenties in good health. The sequencing sample was made of naive CD4+ T cells from blood.

The CDR3 loop reads CASSLAETSSSYEQYF. The CDR3, as DNA: TGCGCCAGCAGCTTGGCCGAGACTTCGAGCTCCTACGAGCAGTACTTC. The chain uses TRBV5-1 and TRBJ2-7; unclear D gene. The germline V and J ends were trimmed by 0 bases and 0 bases, with 13 bases remaining between them. The CDR3 runs 16 residues. CDR1 SGHRS and CDR2 YFSETQ come from the germline V gene.